The source of this T cell receptor beta chain is a study of blood T cells in healthy people across ages. The study's findings and limits: Age showed a roughly linear inverse relationship with TCR beta diversity per million T cells.

In regard to this clonotype: What it binds is unknown.

A second PCR, run for about 7 to 11 cycles, used a sample-barcoded 5' primer plus a J-beta primer mix. TCRdb itself ran the 5' RACE reads through MiXCR, one entry per CDR3 protein. There are 1.5 million to 2 million distinct CDR3 sequences in the sample; approximately 50% occur only once, and 2.1% lies in the top ten. This CDR3 has 20 residues. V shed 0 bases and J 5 bases; nucleotides not matched to a gene: 18. CDR1 LGHNA and CDR2 YSLEER come from the germline V gene. The study drew donors from healthy Caucasian individuals in Russia aged roughly 6 to 90. The sequenced sample consisted of blood. This chain uses TRBV4-3 with TRBJ2-5, with 10 nucleotides matching TRBD2. This receptor was obtained from a woman aged 40 to 50 in good health. DNA for the CDR3: TGCGCCAGCAGCCAAGATCCTGGGACTAGCGAGGCGACGGCGTTGGAGACCCAGTACTTC. Protein sequence: CASSQDPGTSEATALETQYF.